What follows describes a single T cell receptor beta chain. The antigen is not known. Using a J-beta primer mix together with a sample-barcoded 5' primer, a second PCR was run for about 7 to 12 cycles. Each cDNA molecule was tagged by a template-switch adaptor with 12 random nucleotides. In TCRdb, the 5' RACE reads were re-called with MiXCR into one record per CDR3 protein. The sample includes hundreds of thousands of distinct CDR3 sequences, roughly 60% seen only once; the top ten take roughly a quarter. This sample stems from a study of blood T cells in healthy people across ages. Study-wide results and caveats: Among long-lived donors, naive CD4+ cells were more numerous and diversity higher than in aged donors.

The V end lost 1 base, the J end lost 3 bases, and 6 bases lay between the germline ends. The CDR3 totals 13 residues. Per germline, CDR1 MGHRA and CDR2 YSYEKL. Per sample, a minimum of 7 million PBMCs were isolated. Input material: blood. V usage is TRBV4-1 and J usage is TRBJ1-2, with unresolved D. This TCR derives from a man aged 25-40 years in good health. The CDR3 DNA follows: TGCGCCAGCAGCCAAGGCACAGACTATGGCTACACCTTC. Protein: CASSQGTDYGYTF.